One and the same sample provided the 24 T cell receptor beta chains below, sequenced in a study of T-cell memory formation after mild COVID-19. TCRdb itself ran the 5' RACE reads through MiXCR, one entry per CDR3 protein. The data contain about 190,000 distinct CDR3 sequences, 20% to 25% of them seen just once; the ten biggest clones take up about 21%. The source material was PBMCs or a T cell subset sorted from them (not recorded which). Receptors originate from an adult woman who had mild COVID-19 (a few samples of this study predate the infection). Cell type and time point are not known.

A few counts support this clonotype. The chain recombines TRBV7-6 with TRBJ2-2; 7 bases match TRBD1. This CDR3 contains 15 residues. The J segment lost 7 bases and the V segment lost 5 bases, leaving 10 bases of the junction unmatched. The germline CDR1 and CDR2 sequences are SGHVS and FNYEAQ. Here the CDR3 reads CASSPGTEVLGELFF. CDR3 in DNA: TGTGCCAGCAGCCCCGGGACAGAGGTCCTCGGGGAGCTGTTTTTT. The variable domain in full, completed from reference TRBV7-6 and TRBJ2-2, reads GAGVSQSPRYKVTKRGQDVALRCDPISGHVSLYWYRQALGQGPEFLTYFNYEAQQDKSGLPNDRFSAERPEGSISTLTIQRTEQRDSAMYRCASSPGTEVLGELFFGEGSRLTVL.

This chain joins TRBV5-1 and TRBJ2-7, with 9 bases fitting TRBD1. The CDR3 has 14 amino acids. V shed 4 bases and J 6 bases; nucleotides not matched to a gene: 8. Germline V gene sequence: CDR1 SGHRS, CDR2 YFSETQ. The CDR3 DNA reads as TGCGCCAGCAGCCCGGACAGGGGATCGGTCGAGCAGTACTTC. It translates to CASSPDRGSVEQYF.

The sample holds a few counts of this clonotype. The V and J genes are TRBV9 and TRBJ2-1; D is uncertain. Germline values: CDR1 SGDLS, CDR2 YYNGEE. Trimming took off 0 bases at V and 3 bases at J, with 10 bases between the two ends. The CDR3 extends over 15 amino acids. The CDR3 sequence is CASSVARRDYNEQFF. The CDR3 DNA sequence: TGTGCCAGCAGCGTAGCGCGGAGAGACTACAATGAGCAGTTCTTC.

This chain uses TRBV7-8 with TRBJ2-2; 11 nucleotides line up with TRBD2. CDR1 is SGHVS and CDR2 is FQNEAQ in the germline V gene. The trim removed 5 bases at V and 4 bases at J, leaving 15 bases unmatched. The CDR3 runs 19 residues. The CDR3 nucleotides read TGTGCCAGCAGCCTCCGGACTAGCGGGTCATCACTAGGCACCGGGGAGCTGTTTTTT. Translation: CASSLRTSGSSLGTGELFF.

V and J are TRBV24-1 and TRBJ2-2; 10 nucleotides align to TRBD1. Per the germline V gene, CDR1 is KGHDR and CDR2 is SFDVKD. The CDR3 is 18 residues long. Trimming took 2 bases from V and 0 from J; bases not matched to a gene: 5. The CDR3 is CATSDYRTGGPNTGELFF. The CDR3 bases are TGTGCCACCAGTGATTATCGGACAGGGGGTCCGAACACCGGGGAGCTGTTTTTT.

The chain uses TRBV5-1 and TRBJ2-7; the match to TRBD2 covers 9 bases. CDR1 SGHRS and CDR2 YFSETQ come from the germline V gene. The CDR3 runs to 17 residues. The V gene end was trimmed by 4 bases and the J gene end by 0 bases; junction bases not matched to a gene: 11. The CDR3 spells CASSGLLAGESSYEQYF. The CDR3 region has the DNA TGCGCCAGCAGCGGATTATTAGCGGGGGAGTCCTCCTACGAGCAGTACTTC.

This clonotype was picked up a small number of times. V and J are TRBV24-1 and TRBJ2-2; D gene uncertain. The CDR3 extends over 17 amino acids. Trimming removed 0 bases from V and 0 bases from J, with 10 bases in between. The germline V gene encodes CDR1 KGHDR and CDR2 SFDVKD. The CDR3 nucleotides read TGTGCCACCAGTGATTTGAGTTATTCCTCGAACACCGGGGAGCTGTTTTTT. The encoded protein is CATSDLSYSSNTGELFF.

The chain carries TRBV7-2 and TRBJ2-3; D gene uncertain. V was pared by 5 bases and J by 0 bases, with 21 bases between. CDR1 is SGHTA and CDR2 is FQGNSA in the germline V gene. The CDR3 covers 18 residues. The CDR3 DNA sequence: TGTGCCAGCAGCGAACGGGTCGAAACACGCCCTAGCACAGATACGCAGTATTTT. This sequence encodes CASSERVETRPSTDTQYF.

This clonotype was counted between two and nine times. CDR3 in DNA: TGTGCCAGCAGCGTCAGACAGGCTTTCGAGCAGTACTTC. Translation gives CASSVRQAFEQYF. V is TRBV7-9 and J is TRBJ2-7; D is perhaps TRBD1 (6 bases). Per germline, CDR1 SEHNR and CDR2 FQNEAQ (reference sequence). Trimming stripped 5 bases from V and 6 bases from J, with 14 bases between. There are 13 residues in the CDR3. Using reference TRBV7-9 and TRBJ2-7 for the parts outside the CDR3, the full variable domain is DTGVSQNPRHKITKRGQNVTFRCDPISEHNRLYWYRQTLGQGPEFLTYFQNEAQLEKSRLLSDRFSAERPKGSFSTLEIQRTEQGDSAMYLCASSVRQAFEQYFGPGTRLTVT.

This clonotype came up a few times. V gene TRBV9 combines with J gene TRBJ2-4; TRBD1 is a possible D gene (6 bases). The germline V and J ends were trimmed by 0 bases and 3 bases, with 19 bases remaining between them. CDR1 is SGDLS, CDR2 YYNGEE, per germline. CDR3 length: 18 residues. CDR3 in amino acids: CASSVGQGPSRGKNIQYF. CDR3 bases: TGTGCCAGCAGCGTAGGGCAGGGGCCTAGTCGTGGCAAAAACATTCAGTACTTC.

This clonotype appeared a few times. This chain connects TRBV25-1 to TRBJ1-1, with D tentatively TRBD1 (5 bases). CDR1 and CDR2 from the germline V gene are MGHDK and SYGVNS. The ends were cut back, 8 bases at V and 6 bases at J, with 13 bases in the middle. This CDR3 spans 12 amino acids. The CDR3 sequence is CASGMGGAEAFF. CDR3 coding DNA: TGTGCCAGCGGAATGGGAGGGGCTGAAGCTTTCTTT.

The chain combines TRBV24-1 with TRBJ2-2; D not certain. V lost 1 base and J 6 bases, leaving 5 bases between the germline ends. The CDR3 is made up of 13 amino acids. The germline gives CDR1 KGHDR, CDR2 SFDVKD. In nucleotides, the CDR3 is TGTGCCACCAGTGATTTCAGCGCCGGGGAGCTGTTTTTT. This codes for CATSDFSAGELFF.

This chain connects TRBV5-1 to TRBJ1-1; D remains ambiguous. CDR1 is SGHRS and CDR2 is YFSETQ in the germline V gene. Trimming pared 0 bases from V and 1 base from J, leaving 7 bases between. The CDR3 contains 14 residues. For the CDR3, the DNA is TGCGCCAGCAGCTTGGCCACTCAGAACACTGAAGCTTTCTTT. Its translation is CASSLATQNTEAFF.

The V gene is TRBV4-3, the J gene TRBJ2-1; maybe TRBD2 (5 bases). Germline lookup yields CDR1 LGHNA and CDR2 YSLEER. This CDR3 region has 17 residues. Trimming cost V 0 bases and J 2 bases, with 14 bases left between them. The CDR3 DNA follows: TGCGCCAGCAGCCAAGATTTGCTAGCTGATACCTACAATGAGCAGTTCTTC. It yields the protein CASSQDLLADTYNEQFF.

This clonotype was seen a handful of times. CDR3 in amino acids: CASSSGTWSGYEQYF. The CDR3 region has the DNA TGTGCCAGCAGTTCCGGGACATGGTCCGGCTACGAGCAGTACTTC. J is TRBJ2-7 and V is TRBV27; possible D gene TRBD1, 6 bases. V lost 4 bases to trimming and J lost 3 bases, with 16 bases between them. The germline V gene encodes CDR1 MNHEY and CDR2 SMNVEV (reference sequence). The length of the CDR3 is 15 residues.

This clonotype was observed a few times. The V gene is TRBV5-6, the J gene TRBJ2-7, with TRBD1 matching over 9 bases. V lost 5 bases, J lost 5 bases, and 14 bases stayed unmatched. Per germline, CDR1 SGHDT and CDR2 YYEEEE. This CDR3 region has 16 residues. CDR3 region: CASSRWRGTGTHEQYF. The CDR3, as DNA: TGTGCCAGCAGTCGCTGGCGCGGGACAGGGACCCACGAGCAGTACTTC.

The chain has TRBV6-2 or TRBV6-3 and TRBJ2-2; D is undetermined. The CDR3 has 14 amino acids. The V end was cut by 6 bases, the J end by 2 bases, with 10 bases between. Germline V lookup: CDR1 MNHEY, CDR2 SVGEGT. The CDR3 protein is CASSQTLNTGELFF. CDR3 DNA: TGTGCCAGCAGCCAGACTCTTAACACCGGGGAGCTGTTTTTT.

This chain links TRBV7-9 with TRBJ1-1; unclear D gene. The germline CDR1 and CDR2 sequences are SEHNR and FQNEAQ (reference sequence). CDR3 length: 14 residues. V was shortened by 1 base and J by 1 base, with 7 bases between the two germline ends. The DNA for the CDR3 is TGTGCCAGCAGCTTAGGACACCCGAACACTGAAGCTTTCTTT. It yields the protein CASSLGHPNTEAFF.

This clonotype was counted only a few times. This sequence joins TRBV4-1 and TRBJ2-7, with D tentatively TRBD1 or TRBD2 (5 bases each). Germline V lookup: CDR1 MGHRA, CDR2 YSYEKL. V lost 1 base and J 6 bases, leaving 13 bases between the germline ends. The CDR3 length is 14 residues. The CDR3, as DNA: TGCGCCAGCAGCCAAGTCTCAGGGACGGGCGAGCAGTACTTC. Translation gives CASSQVSGTGEQYF.

V gene TRBV4-1 combines with J gene TRBJ2-1; 7 nucleotides align to TRBD2. Per germline, CDR1 MGHRA and CDR2 YSYEKL. Losses at the gene ends were 1 base for V and 7 bases for J; bases not matched to a gene: 10. The CDR3 has 16 amino acids. For the CDR3, the DNA is TGCGCCAGCAGCCAAGTCGGGAGCGGGGTTTTTAATGAGCAGTTCTTC. It specifies CASSQVGSGVFNEQFF.

J is TRBJ2-7 and V is TRBV6-2 or TRBV6-3; no definite D call. The V gene's germline CDR1 is MNHEY and CDR2 SVGEGT. The V end lost 3 bases, the J end lost 3 bases, and 9 bases lay between the germline ends. CDR3 length: 13 amino acids. The CDR3 sequence is CASSYSGFYEQYF. The CDR3 nucleotides are TGTGCCAGCAGTTATTCTGGGTTCTACGAGCAGTACTTC.

This clonotype was observed a few times. The V and J genes are TRBV15 and TRBJ2-3; D is perhaps TRBD2 (5 bases). The germline V and J ends were trimmed by 5 bases and 4 bases, with 13 bases remaining between them. The CDR3 is made up of 14 amino acids. Germline V gives CDR1 LNHNV, CDR2 YYDKDF (reference sequence). DNA for the CDR3: TGTGCCACCAGCGGACTCCAGGCTGCAGATACGCAGTATTTT. Encoded protein: CATSGLQAADTQYF.

About this clonotype: A much larger clonotype is one base distant, so this may be a read error. J is TRBJ1-1 and V is TRBV20-1; D ambiguous. The CDR3 loop spans 12 amino acids. The germline CDR1 and CDR2 sequences are DFQATT and SNEGSKA (reference sequence). CDR3 DNA: TGCAGGGGCGGCAGGCGGGAGACTGAAGCTTTCTTT. It is translated as CRGGRRETEAFF.

This clonotype has only a few counts. This chain joins TRBV9 and TRBJ2-1; D unresolved. CDR3 length equals 15 residues. Germline assignment: CDR1 SGDLS and CDR2 YYNGEE. V lost 0 bases and J lost 4, with 11 bases in between. This CDR3 reads CASSVGGSLYNEQFF. CDR3 in DNA: TGTGCCAGCAGCGTAGGCGGCAGTCTATACAATGAGCAGTTCTTC. The variable domain in full, with the rest retrieved from reference TRBV9 and TRBJ2-1, is DSGVTQTPKHLITATGQRVTLRCSPRSGDLSVYWYQQSLDQGLQFLIQYYNGEERAKGNILERFSAQQFPDLHSELNLSSLELGDSALYFCASSVGGSLYNEQFFGPGTRLTVL.